The 20 T cell receptor beta chains given below trace back to one sample, sequenced in a study of OX40 agonist ivuxolimab in advanced cancers. Assay used: immunoSEQ multiplex PCR; TCRdb lists only in-frame clones, some missing. Here the sample spans 95,000 to 110,000 clones, approximately 90% being singletons. The sequencing here drew on CD4+ or CD8+ T cells sorted from blood, taken in a trial of the OX40 agonist ivuxolimab. These receptors were collected from an adult with an advanced solid tumor such as melanoma, head and neck, liver or kidney cancer.

The chain uses TRBV5-5 and TRBJ2-6; D tentatively reads TRBD1 or TRBD2 (6 bases each). V was shortened by 4 bases and J by 0 bases, with 20 bases between the two germline ends. CDR3 length: 19 residues. The germline V gene encodes CDR1 SGHKS and CDR2 YYEKEE (reference sequence). The CDR3 DNA follows: TGTGCCAGCAGCCCCGGTAGGGGGGTCGGGGTCTCTGGGGCCAACGTCCTGACTTTC. Translated, it gives CASSPGRGVGVSGANVLTF.

A single count supports this clone. This sequence joins TRBV23-1 and TRBJ2-7; no clear D gene. TRBV23-1 is designated an ORF whose function remains uncertain. The CDR3 consists of 12 residues. Trimming left V 7 bases short and J 0 bases short, with 7 bases between. The CDR3 sequence is CASIGISYEQYF. The CDR3 coding sequence is TGCGCCAGCATAGGCATCTCCTACGAGCAGTACTTC.

The chain has TRBV6-6 and TRBJ1-4; D remains ambiguous. The germline CDR1 and CDR2 sequences are MNHNY and SVGAGI (reference sequence). The CDR3 covers 11 residues. Trimming left V 6 bases short and J 2 bases short, with 1 base between. The CDR3 nucleotides are TGTGCCAGCAGCACTAATGAAAAACTGTTTTTT. It codes for CASSTNEKLFF.

The V and J genes are TRBV9 and TRBJ2-1, with D possibly being TRBD1 (6 bases). Germline V gene data show CDR1 as SGDLS and CDR2 as YYNGEE. The V end lost 3 bases, the J end lost 0 bases, and 10 bases lay between the germline ends. The length of the CDR3 is 15 residues. Here the CDR3 reads CASSGRGPSYNEQFF. DNA of the CDR3: TGTGCCAGCAGCGGCAGGGGCCCCTCCTACAATGAGCAGTTCTTC.

Note on this clone: At one end, the junction sequence differs from germline, possibly due to a read error. The chain carries TRBV7-7 and TRBJ2-3; no firm D call. The length of the CDR3 is 16 residues. Germline V gene data show CDR1 as SSHAT and CDR2 as FNYEAQ (reference sequence). Here the CDR3 DNA reads TGTGCTAGCAGCTCCCTAGGCCCTCCCTTAGGAGATACGCAGTATTTT. This codes for CASSSLGPPLGDTQYF.

This clone has only a few counts. This sequence joins TRBV27 and TRBJ1-3; D not resolved. V was pared by 3 bases and J by 2 bases, with 2 bases between. Germline-derived CDR1 and CDR2 are MNHEY and SMNVEV (reference sequence). The CDR3 is 12 amino acids. This CDR3 is CASSLPGNTIYF. The CDR3 nucleotides read TGTGCCAGCAGTTTGCCTGGAAACACCATATATTTT.

The V call is TRBV6-5, the J call TRBJ1-1, with a possible D match to TRBD1 (6 bases). The CDR3 loop spans 12 amino acids. Trimming pared 10 bases from V and 5 bases from J, leaving 14 bases between. Per the germline V gene, CDR1 is MNHEY and CDR2 is SVGAGI. CDR3 amino acids: CATQRGGTEAFF. CDR3 nucleotides: TGTGCCACCCAAAGGGGGGGTACTGAAGCTTTCTTT.

V and J are TRBV6-5 and TRBJ2-7, with 8 bases aligning to TRBD2. Germline CDR1 reads MNHEY; CDR2 reads SVGAGI. The CDR3 sequence is 14 residues long. Trimming at V came to 6 bases and at J to 1 base, leaving 5 bases not matched to a gene. CDR3 sequence (DNA): TGTGCCAGCAGACCAAGCGGGAGTTCCTACGAGCAGTACTTC. As protein: CASRPSGSSYEQYF.

The chain joins TRBV28 to TRBJ2-7, with a weak D call TRBD1 (6 bases). Germline lookup yields CDR1 MDHEN and CDR2 SYDVKM. This CDR3 is built from 13 residues. V was pared by 8 bases and J by 2 bases, with 13 bases between. CDR3 coding DNA: TGTGCCAGCGGACAGTACTCGCCCTACGAGCAGTACTTC. Amino acids: CASGQYSPYEQYF.

CDR3 nucleotides: TGTGCCAGCAGAGGGACAGGGTCAGATACGCAGTATTTT. This encodes CASRGTGSDTQYF. The chain employs TRBV6-1 and TRBJ2-3; 9 bases line up with TRBD1. Unmatched junction bases numbered 2, after V lost 6 bases and J lost 4 bases. The CDR3 length is 13 residues. CDR1 and CDR2 from the germline V gene are MNHNS and SASEGT.

V is TRBV4-1 and J is TRBJ2-5, with D perhaps matching TRBD1 (6 bases). The CDR3 is 13 amino acids. The germline gives CDR1 MGHRA, CDR2 YSYEKL. V was shortened by 4 bases and J by 5 bases, with 11 bases between the two germline ends. The CDR3 coding sequence is TGCGCCAGCAGCCCTACAGGGCAGGAGACCCAGTACTTC. Protein product: CASSPTGQETQYF.

The gene calls are TRBV7-2 and TRBJ2-7; TRBD1 aligns across 9 bases. Trimming took 4 bases from V and 4 from J; bases not matched to a gene: 5. The germline CDR1 and CDR2 sequences are SGHTA and FQGNSA. This CDR3 comprises 14 residues. The CDR3 region has the DNA TGTGCCAGCAGCTCCAGACAGGGGGGGTACGAGCAGTACTTC. Its protein product is CASSSRQGGYEQYF.

The genes are TRBV9 and TRBJ1-1; 8 nucleotides agree with TRBD1. J lost 4 bases, V lost 3 bases, and 5 bases had no gene match. Germline V lookup: CDR1 SGDLS, CDR2 YYNGEE. CDR3 length: 14 amino acids. The CDR3 reads CASSDGQGGTEAFF. CDR3 DNA: TGTGCCAGCAGCGATGGACAGGGTGGCACTGAAGCTTTCTTT.

The V call is TRBV7-2, the J call TRBJ2-7; no definite D call. Trimming took 2 bases from V and 0 from J, leaving 8 bases between them. Germline-derived CDR1 and CDR2 are SGHTA and FQGNSA. CDR3 length: 14 residues. CDR3: CASSLSTGSYEQYF. The CDR3 nucleotides read TGTGCCAGCAGCTTATCTACGGGCTCCTACGAGCAGTACTTC.

The chain is built from TRBV6-5 and TRBJ1-2; D might be TRBD1 (5 bases). CDR1 and CDR2 from the germline V gene are MNHEY and SVGAGI. Trimming removed 0 bases at V and 8 bases at J, with 19 bases between. The CDR3 is made up of 16 amino acids. Here the CDR3 DNA reads TGTGCCAGCAGTTACTCGATGAAACAGGCCTTGGTAGGCTACACCTTC. This translates into CASSYSMKQALVGYTF.

This sequence joins TRBV28 and TRBJ1-4; no clear D gene. The germline V and J ends were trimmed by 3 bases and 4 bases, with 6 bases remaining between them. Germline CDR1 MDHEN, CDR2 SYDVKM. The CDR3 is 13 residues long. CDR3 sequence reads: CASSFFSNEKLFF. CDR3 in DNA: TGTGCCAGCAGTTTCTTCAGTAATGAAAAACTGTTTTTT.

DNA of the CDR3: TGTGCCAGCAGTTTGGCGGGAGTCCGGCATCGCCTCCACTTT. Amino acids: CASSLAGVRHRLHF. The chain couples TRBV28 to TRBJ1-6; D gene unclear. This CDR3 contains 14 residues. Trimming removed 3 bases at V and 15 bases at J, with 18 bases between. CDR1 is MDHEN and CDR2 is SYDVKM in the germline V gene.

Comment on this clone: Mismatch with germline at one junction end may stem from a read error. V usage is TRBV7-3 and J usage is TRBJ2-1; no firm D call. The V gene's germline CDR1 is SGHTA and CDR2 FQGTGA. This CDR3 comprises 12 residues. Here the CDR3 reads CASSLTYNEQFF. CDR3 coding DNA: TGTGCCAGCAGCCTAACCTACAATGAGCAGTTCTTC.

The chain joins TRBV28 to TRBJ2-1; D is perhaps TRBD2 (9 bases). Trimming left V 4 bases short and J 7 bases short, with 20 bases between. Germline loops: CDR1 MDHEN, CDR2 SYDVKM. The CDR3 runs to 16 residues. In nucleotides, the CDR3 is TGTGCCAGCAGTTCCCAGGGGGCGGGAGGGTGGAATGAGCAGTTCTTC. Protein: CASSSQGAGGWNEQFF.

This clone was seen just once. The chain has TRBV5-6 and TRBJ1-2, with 8 bases identical to TRBD1. The junction had 10 bases not matched to a gene; V was cut back by 6 bases and J by 3 bases. Germline-derived CDR1 and CDR2 are SGHDT and YYEEEE. CDR3 length equals 15 residues. CDR3 DNA: TGTGCCAGCACCCTTGTAGCAGGGGGCCACTATGGCTACACCTTC. Amino acid sequence: CASTLVAGGHYGYTF.